The rows below give T cell receptor beta chains drawn from one sample of a study of cytomegalovirus exposure and HLA in healthy donors. This table comes from immunoSEQ multiplex PCR, and its TCRdb copy is limited to in-frame clones, with some not included. The sample consists of about 56,000 clones, around nine tenths of them appearing once. The specimen was PBMCs. The receptors were gathered from a man between 18 and 35 years old in good health and CMV-seronegative. Each CDR3 is given with its conserved first and last residue.

v_call cdr3_aa
TRBV5-5 CASSLGRATLGTSDHEQYF
TRBV6-5 CASSRDSRAAEQYF
TRBV7-6 CASSSDWRRDTQYF
TRBV9 CASSVTSGTVETQYF
TRBV23-1 CASSQSPGGQISTDTQYF
TRBV25-1 CASTSGGRETQYF
TRBV7-8 CASSLATANTGELFF
TRBV4-2 CASSERTGGGDEQFF
TRBV9 CASSVTGGPQETQYF
TRBV5-4 CASRSTAQLYGYTF
TRBV15 CATSRPSLYNEQFF
TRBV11-2 CASSSRLKAGGVADTQYF
TRBV15 CATSRGLSVPPGNTIYF
TRBV21-1 CASRKDRKNTNYGYTF
TRBV19 CASSMRVSQEKLFF
TRBV10-2 CASSESAGQGGNEQFF
TRBV6-4 CASSVAGESDEQFF
TRBV27 CASSLLKEGQFF
TRBV6-6 CASSPTSGIYEQYF
TRBV5-5 CASSLSLGRGTETQYF
TRBV5-4 CASHTGGNEQFF
TRBV6-1 CASIGPWYEQYF
TRBV11-2 CASSLGASADTQYF
TRBV6-4 CASSESEGYEQYF
TRBV27 CASSSLAEAFF
TRBV6-6 CASSYPTGAESGELFF
TRBV5-5 CASSLVRGGSSDTQYF
TRBV19 CASSSATGGNEAFF
TRBV28 CASSPDRAQPQHF
TRBV4-1 CASSPMRGAGGPKSSTDTQYF
TRBV7-2 CASSLVVGTGELFF
TRBV6-1 CAAADEANQPQHF
TRBV6-5 CASSYDAPPRDTEAFF
TRBV28 CASSLPGLNTGELFF
TRBV5-3 CARSSWTGGPCVDEQFF
TRBV11-2 CASSPRWRDTQYF
TRBV5-4 CASTAISGRGFTDTQYF
TRBV20-1 CSARGHNEAFF
TRBV9 CASSVALWAGHSGANVLTF
TRBV25-1 CASRQYSNTGELFF
TRBV10-3 CAISDETGENEQFF
TRBV4-1 CASSQARTGLPYEQYF
TRBV11-2 CASSVRDITYEQYF
TRBV11-3 CASSPGTGSSGANVLTF
TRBV6-4 CASSVRGLAGLNQETQYF
TRBV28 CASGGLAKETQYF
TRBV6-1 CASSARTINSNYGYTF
TRBV6-5 CASSYPPPPGIQYF
TRBV20-1 CSSRGNTEAFF
TRBV19 CASSIVGGAQETQYF